The rows below give T cell receptor beta chains drawn from one sample of a study of Graves' ophthalmopathy and Graves' hyperthyroidism. Via MiXCR, TCRdb re-called the multiplex PCR reads, giving one row per CDR3 protein. The data show around 520,000 distinct CDR3 sequences, 35% to 45% seen once. Sequencing was performed on peripheral blood or thyroid tissue (not recorded which). The receptors originated from an adult man with Graves' hyperthyroidism. Both conserved end residues are part of each CDR3. The D gene is left open where the match is weak. Rows give clone size only sometimes, using once, few, many, or a class for an expanded clone.

D gene	V gene	CDR3 length	J gene	clone size	CDR3 DNA	CDR3 protein
TRBD2	TRBV7-8	17	TRBJ2-1	few	TGTGCCAGCAGCCCCCAAGGGTGGCGGGGGGGGAGGTATGAGCAGTTCTTC	CASSPQGWRGGRYEQFF
NA	TRBV7-3	14	TRBJ1-4	many	TGTGCCAGCCCCGCCCAGGGGAAGCATGAAAAACTGTTTTTT	CASPAQGKHEKLFF
NA	TRBV10-1	13	TRBJ2-5	few	TGCGCCAGCAGTGAGAGGGGAAGAGAGACCCAGTACTTC	CASSERGRETQYF
TRBD2	TRBV5-1	21	TRBJ2-6	NA	TGCGCCAGCAGCAGATCGGGACTAGCGGGACTCGAGTCCCCTGGGGCCAACGTCCTGACTTTC	CASSRSGLAGLESPGANVLTF
NA	TRBV27	15	TRBJ1-1	few	TGTGCCAGCAGTCCCCGACAGGACATGAACACTGAAGCTTTCTTT	CASSPRQDMNTEAFF
NA	TRBV3-1	12	TRBJ2-7	NA	TGTGCCAGCAGCCAAGAAACCTACGAGCAGTACTTC	CASSQETYEQYF
TRBD2	TRBV7-3	13	TRBJ2-1	NA	TGTGCCAGCAGCTTGGAACTAGCGGGAAAGCAGTTCTTC	CASSLELAGKQFF
TRBD1	TRBV19	13	TRBJ2-5	many	TGTGCCAGTAGTAAAGGACAGGTGGATCCCCAGTACTTC	CASSKGQVDPQYF
NA	TRBV12-3/TRBV12-4	15	TRBJ1-2	NA	TGTGCCAGCAGTAGCACAGGGATGGGGCCATATGGCTACACCTTC	CASSSTGMGPYGYTF
NA	TRBV20-1	10	TRBJ1-1	many	TGCAGGTCCCGGGGGACTGAAGCTTTCTTT	CRSRGTEAFF
TRBD2	TRBV20-1	15	TRBJ2-7	NA	TGCAGTGCTAGTATACTAGCGGGAGGGCCGGGTGAGCAGTACTTC	CSASILAGGPGEQYF